These 26 T cell receptor beta chains originate from one sample sequenced in a study of technical replicates of blood from several donors. This table comes from immunoSEQ multiplex PCR, and its TCRdb copy is limited to in-frame clones, with some not included. Of 85,000 to 100,000 clones in the sample, around 93% are singletons; the top ten hold roughly 0.25%. The sequenced material came from T cells isolated from PBMCs. These receptor sequences come from a human donor in good health.

The chain couples TRBV5-4 to TRBJ1-1, with TRBD1 matching over 7 bases. The V gene's germline CDR1 is SGHNT and CDR2 YYREEE (reference sequence). V shed 0 bases, J shed 6 bases, and the junction held 5 bases outside the gene matches. The CDR3 runs to 14 residues. CDR3 in DNA: TGTGCCAGCAGCTTGGCGAAGGGGGCGTCTGAAGCTTTCTTT. It encodes CASSLAKGASEAFF. Variable domain in full (rest from reference TRBV5-4 and TRBJ1-1): ETGVTQSPTHLIKTRGQQVTLRCSSQSGHNTVSWYQQALGQGPQFIFQYYREEENGRGNFPPRFSGLQFPNYSSELNVNALELDDSALYLCASSLAKGASEAFFGQGTRLTVV.

The chain recombines TRBV13 with TRBJ2-1; 9 bases agree with TRBD1. CDR3 length equals 15 residues. Germline lookup yields CDR1 PRHDT and CDR2 FYEKMQ (reference sequence). V trimming: 5 bases; J trimming: 2 bases; junction bases outside the gene matches: 4. The CDR3 here is CASSRDRGAYNEQFF. The DNA for the CDR3 is TGTGCCAGCAGCCGAGACAGGGGGGCCTACAATGAGCAGTTCTTC.

J is TRBJ2-3 and V is TRBV27, with D perhaps matching TRBD1 (5 bases). The CDR3 has 15 residues. The germline V and J ends were trimmed by 2 bases and 2 bases, with 11 bases remaining between them. The germline gives CDR1 MNHEY, CDR2 SMNVEV (reference sequence). The CDR3 protein is CASSLAQVYTDTQYF. The CDR3 bases are TGTGCCAGCAGTTTAGCACAGGTCTACACAGATACGCAGTATTTT.

The chain joins TRBV14 to TRBJ1-1, with 9 bases identical to TRBD1. This CDR3 has 14 amino acids. Per germline, CDR1 SGHDN and CDR2 FVKESK. The trim removed 4 bases at V and 8 bases at J, leaving 8 bases unmatched. CDR3 nucleotides: TGTGCCAGCAGCCCGACAGGGGGAATTAGGGAAGCTTTCTTT. Encoded protein: CASSPTGGIREAFF.

This chain joins TRBV16 and TRBJ2-7, with TRBD2 identical over 7 bases. Unmatched junction bases numbered 10, after V lost 3 bases and J lost 5 bases. Germline CDR1 and CDR2: KGHSY and FQNENV. The CDR3 has 15 residues. CDR3 sequence reads: CASSQWGRAVNEQYF. CDR3 sequence (DNA): TGTGCCAGCAGCCAGTGGGGGAGGGCCGTCAACGAGCAGTACTTC.

This sequence joins TRBV14 and TRBJ1-1; no definite D call. CDR3 length: 13 amino acids. The germline V gene encodes CDR1 SGHDN and CDR2 FVKESK. Between the trimmed V and J ends, which lost 4 bases and 4 bases, there was a span of 10 bases. CDR3 amino acids: CASSREGSTEAFF. The CDR3 nucleotides read TGTGCCAGCAGCCGTGAAGGGAGCACTGAAGCTTTCTTT.

The V and J genes are TRBV7-2 and TRBJ2-6, with a tentative D call TRBD2 (5 bases). The V and J ends lost 5 bases and 0 bases respectively, with 14 bases between them. This CDR3 contains 17 residues. CDR1 and CDR2 from the germline V gene are SGHTA and FQGNSA. CDR3 bases: TGTGCCAGCAGCGTATTACTAGGTGACTCTGGGGCCAACGTCCTGACTTTC. Translated, it gives CASSVLLGDSGANVLTF.

This clone was counted once. The chain recombines TRBV11-2 with TRBJ1-4; D perhaps matches TRBD1 (6 bases). This CDR3 has 17 amino acids. The germline V and J ends were trimmed by 2 bases and 3 bases, with 16 bases remaining between them. Per the germline V gene, CDR1 is SGHAT and CDR2 is FQNNGV. The CDR3 DNA follows: TGTGCCAGCAGCTTATCCCCCAGGGGACGGGCTAATGAAAAACTGTTTTTT. Encoded protein: CASSLSPRGRANEKLFF.

CDR3 in amino acids: CASSLVGSGYTF. As DNA, the CDR3 is TGTGCCAGCAGCTTAGTCGGGAGCGGCTACACCTTC. The chain couples TRBV11-2 to TRBJ1-2; no definite D call. V was cut by 1 base and J by 8 bases, with 8 bases left in between. The germline V gene has CDR1 SGHAT and CDR2 FQNNGV. The length of the CDR3 is 12 residues.

This chain links TRBV6-5 with TRBJ2-3, with 10 bases matching TRBD2. V trimming: 2 bases; J trimming: 5 bases; junction bases outside the gene matches: 7. The germline V gene has CDR1 MNHEY and CDR2 SVGAGI. The CDR3 has 16 amino acids. The CDR3 sequence is CASSYHSGGEGDTQYF. CDR3 nucleotides: TGTGCCAGCAGTTACCACAGCGGGGGGGAGGGAGATACGCAGTATTTT.

This rearrangement joins TRBV18 to TRBJ2-5; D is unclear. Trimming removed 3 bases from V and 1 base from J, with 6 bases in between. The CDR3 is 13 residues long. Looked up from germline, CDR1 is KGHSH and CDR2 is LQKENI. CDR3 sequence: CASSPGSQETQYF. Here the CDR3 DNA reads TGTGCCAGCTCACCCGGTTCCCAAGAGACCCAGTACTTC.

This chain uses TRBV7-6 with TRBJ2-3; the D is unclear. Deletions cut 4 bases from V and 2 bases from J, with 4 bases between. The CDR3 extends over 12 amino acids. Germline CDR1 reads SGHVS; CDR2 reads FNYEAQ. The CDR3 nucleotides are TGTGCCAGCAGCTCCAACACAGATACGCAGTATTTT. Translating gives CASSSNTDTQYF.

The gene calls are TRBV5-5 and TRBJ1-5; TRBD1 matches 7 bases. V shed 4 bases and J 0 bases; nucleotides not matched to a gene: 4. Germline CDR1 reads SGHKS; CDR2 reads YYEKEE (reference sequence). This CDR3 contains 15 residues. The CDR3, as DNA: TGTGCCAGCAGCGCCACAGGGGATAGCAATCAGCCCCAGCATTTT. Translated: CASSATGDSNQPQHF.

V is TRBV11-2 and J is TRBJ2-2; TRBD1 matches at 7 bases. The junction had 6 bases not matched to a gene; V was cut back by 2 bases and J by 3 bases. Germline assignment: CDR1 SGHAT and CDR2 FQNNGV. The CDR3 is made up of 16 amino acids. CDR3 sequence reads: CASSLRSGGHTGELFF. CDR3 in DNA: TGTGCCAGCAGCTTAAGGTCAGGGGGACACACCGGGGAGCTGTTTTTT.

The chain couples TRBV15 to TRBJ2-1, with 12 bases lining up with TRBD2. The ends lost 2 bases at V and 6 bases at J; junction bases unmatched: 2. The CDR3 runs to 15 residues. CDR1 and CDR2 from the germline V gene are LNHNV and YYDKDF (reference sequence). CDR3 sequence: CATSRPTSGSNEQFF. In nucleotides, the CDR3 is TGTGCCACCAGCAGACCGACTAGCGGGAGCAATGAGCAGTTCTTC.

The chain combines TRBV28 with TRBJ2-7; 9 bases are a match to TRBD2. Germline CDR1 and CDR2: MDHEN and SYDVKM. V lost 5 bases to trimming and J lost 3 bases; unmatched junction nucleotides: 8. The CDR3 is 15 amino acids. The CDR3 DNA reads as TGTGCCAGCAGTCCTAGCGGGAACCTTAACTACGAGCAGTACTTC. It yields the protein CASSPSGNLNYEQYF.

The chain couples TRBV19 to TRBJ2-7; 7 bases match TRBD2. The junction had 7 bases not matched to a gene; V was cut back by 3 bases and J by 2 bases. Germline V gene data show CDR1 as LNHDA and CDR2 as SQIVND (reference sequence). The CDR3 covers 15 residues. In DNA form, the CDR3 reads TGTGCCAGTAGTATGAGACTTGGACTAGCCTACGAGCAGTACTTC. Its protein product is CASSMRLGLAYEQYF.

The chain combines TRBV11-3 with TRBJ2-7, with D perhaps TRBD2 (5 bases). The germline V gene encodes CDR1 SGHNT and CDR2 YENEEA. The V and J ends lost 5 bases and 7 bases respectively, with 9 bases between them. This CDR3 region has 11 residues. The CDR3 reads CASSPGSEQYF. Here the CDR3 DNA reads TGTGCCAGCAGCCCGGGGAGTGAGCAGTACTTC.

J is TRBJ2-3 and V is TRBV6-6, with D perhaps matching TRBD2 (7 bases). The CDR3 runs 14 residues. V lost 5 bases, J lost 3 bases, and 12 bases lay in between. The V gene's germline CDR1 is MNHNY and CDR2 SVGAGI (reference sequence). The CDR3 nucleotides are TGTGCCAGCAGTGCCCGGGGGGCGACAGATACGCAGTATTTT. It translates to CASSARGATDTQYF.

The chain uses TRBV7-2 and TRBJ2-7, with 9 bases that match TRBD2. The V and J ends lost 4 bases and 7 bases, in that order; junction bases with no gene match: 8. Looked up from germline, CDR1 is SGHTA and CDR2 is FQGNSA. The CDR3 contains 14 residues. CDR3 nucleotides: TGTGCCAGCAGCTCCAGCGGGGGGCCAGGGGAGCAGTACTTC. Translating it yields CASSSSGGPGEQYF.

This chain joins TRBV4-1 and TRBJ2-3; TRBD2 matches 9 bases. The V gene's germline CDR1 is MGHRA and CDR2 YSYEKL. The CDR3 contains 18 residues. V trimming: 1 base; J trimming: 0 bases; junction bases outside the gene matches: 8. The DNA for the CDR3 is TGCGCCAGCAGCCAAGCTAGCGGGGCGATTGCTAGCACAGATACGCAGTATTTT. This translates into CASSQASGAIASTDTQYF.

The rearrangement joins TRBV4-1 to TRBJ1-1, with 7 bases fitting TRBD1. Germline V gives CDR1 MGHRA, CDR2 YSYEKL. The CDR3 runs to 17 residues. J gave up 0 bases and V 4 bases, and 11 bases lay outside the gene matches. DNA of the CDR3: TGCGCCAGCAGCCTAGCTGGACAGGCAACTATGAACACTGAAGCTTTCTTT. Translating it yields CASSLAGQATMNTEAFF.

This sequence joins TRBV18 and TRBJ2-5; D not resolved. In germline, CDR1 is KGHSH, CDR2 LQKENI. Trimming took 2 bases from V and 0 from J, leaving 13 bases between them. The CDR3 is made up of 16 amino acids. The CDR3 sequence is CASSPGSAGHQETQYF. The CDR3 DNA sequence: TGTGCCAGCTCACCAGGAAGTGCAGGTCACCAAGAGACCCAGTACTTC.

The chain links TRBV5-1 to TRBJ2-1; D remains ambiguous. Trimming took 1 base from V and 6 from J, leaving 14 bases between them. Germline V gene sequence: CDR1 SGHRS, CDR2 YFSETQ. The CDR3 is 15 residues long. The CDR3 here is CASSLRLGRRNEQFF. The CDR3 DNA reads as TGCGCCAGCAGCTTGAGGCTAGGTCGCCGCAATGAGCAGTTCTTC.

V usage is TRBV15 and J usage is TRBJ2-5, with 10 bases identical to TRBD2. Trimming removed 3 bases from V and 4 bases from J; junction bases left unmatched: 5. CDR1 LNHNV and CDR2 YYDKDF come from the germline V gene (reference sequence). There are 15 residues in the CDR3. The CDR3 region has the DNA TGTGCCACCAGCAGGGAAGCGGGGGGGGCAGAGACCCAGTACTTC. It specifies CATSREAGGAETQYF.

V and J are TRBV7-8 and TRBJ1-2; a possible D gene is TRBD1 (6 bases). Trimming shortened V by 5 bases and J by 2 bases, and 9 bases separated the two germline ends. The CDR3 length is 13 residues. CDR1 and CDR2 from the germline V gene are SGHVS and FQNEAQ. This chain's CDR3 is CASSHRVNYGYTF. The CDR3 nucleotides are TGTGCCAGCAGCCACAGGGTAAACTATGGCTACACCTTC.